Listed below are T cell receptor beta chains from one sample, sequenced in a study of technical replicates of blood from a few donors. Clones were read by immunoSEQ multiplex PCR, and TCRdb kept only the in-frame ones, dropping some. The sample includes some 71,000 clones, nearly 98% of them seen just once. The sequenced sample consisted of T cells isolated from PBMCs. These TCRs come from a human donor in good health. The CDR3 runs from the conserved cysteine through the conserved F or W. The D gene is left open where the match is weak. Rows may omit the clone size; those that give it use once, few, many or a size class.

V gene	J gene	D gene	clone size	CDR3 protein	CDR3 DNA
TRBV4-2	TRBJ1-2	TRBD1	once	CASSLQGSYGYTF	TGTGCCAGCAGCCTACAGGGGAGCTATGGCTACACCTTC
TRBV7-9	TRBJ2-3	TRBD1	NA	CASSRTGSDTQYF	TGTGCCAGCAGCCGGACAGGGTCAGATACGCAGTATTTT
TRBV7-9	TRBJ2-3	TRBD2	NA	CASSYRTSADTQYF	TGTGCCAGCAGCTACCGGACTAGCGCAGATACGCAGTATTTT
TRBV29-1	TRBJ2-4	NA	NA	CSVGDNRRDIQYF	TGCAGCGTTGGTGACAATCGGAGGGACATTCAGTACTTC
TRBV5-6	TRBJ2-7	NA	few	CASSSTNEVPYEQYF	TGTGCCAGCAGCTCGACTAACGAGGTCCCCTACGAGCAGTACTTC
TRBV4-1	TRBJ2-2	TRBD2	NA	CASSQGGTSGRAVTGELFF	TGCGCCAGCAGCCAAGGGGGGACTAGCGGGAGGGCCGTCACCGGGGAGCTGTTTTTT
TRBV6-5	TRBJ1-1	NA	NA	CASSILIGTEAFF	TGTGCCAGCAGTATTTTAATCGGTACTGAAGCTTTCTTT
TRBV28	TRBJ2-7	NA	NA	CASSFQSSPKEYF	TGTGCCAGCAGTTTTCAGTCGTCTCCCAAAGAGTACTTC
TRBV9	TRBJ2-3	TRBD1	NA	CASSFLGGTGTDTQYF	TGTGCCAGCAGCTTCCTGGGGGGGACAGGGACAGATACGCAGTATTTT
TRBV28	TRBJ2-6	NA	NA	CASSEAGTGANVLTF	TGTGCCAGCAGTGAGGCCGGGACTGGGGCCAACGTCCTGACTTTC
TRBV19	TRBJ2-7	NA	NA	CASSIIVAPPYEQYF	TGTGCCAGTAGTATAATAGTTGCGCCCCCCTACGAGCAGTACTTC
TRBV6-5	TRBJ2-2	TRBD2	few	CASSWGLAGGTGELFF	TGTGCCAGCAGTTGGGGATTAGCGGGAGGAACCGGGGAGCTGTTTTTT
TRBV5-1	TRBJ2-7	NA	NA	CASSLSGVTYEQYF	TGCGCCAGCAGCCTTAGCGGCGTCACCTACGAGCAGTACTTC
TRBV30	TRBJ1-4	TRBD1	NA	CAWSVLRQGTEKLFF	TGTGCCTGGAGTGTACTGAGACAGGGGACTGAAAAACTGTTTTTT
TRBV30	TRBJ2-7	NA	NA	CAWSKAGPYEQYF	TGTGCCTGGAGTAAGGCAGGCCCCTACGAGCAGTACTTC
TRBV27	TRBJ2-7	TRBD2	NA	CASSEREGLYEQYF	TGTGCCAGCAGTGAGCGGGAGGGCCTATACGAGCAGTACTTC
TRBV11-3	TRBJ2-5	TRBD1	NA	CASSLDSTGRETQYF	TGTGCCAGCAGCTTAGACTCGACAGGGCGCGAGACCCAGTACTTC
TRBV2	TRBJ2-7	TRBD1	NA	CASSPHSGTGNSYEQYF	TGTGCCAGCAGCCCGCACTCCGGGACAGGGAACTCCTACGAGCAGTACTTC
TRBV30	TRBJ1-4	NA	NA	CAWRTVNEKLFF	TGTGCCTGGAGGACAGTTAATGAAAAACTGTTTTTT
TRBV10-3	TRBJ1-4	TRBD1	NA	CAISETGEREKLFF	TGTGCCATCAGTGAGACAGGGGAAAGGGAAAAACTGTTTTTT
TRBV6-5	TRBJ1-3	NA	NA	CASRAGYGNTIYF	TGTGCCAGCAGAGCAGGGTATGGAAACACCATATATTTT
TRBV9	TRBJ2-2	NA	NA	CASSVYAGYYTGELFF	TGTGCCAGCAGCGTCTATGCAGGGTACTACACCGGGGAGCTGTTTTTT
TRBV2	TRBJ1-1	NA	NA	CASSVQQGTEAFF	TGTGCCAGCAGTGTCCAACAGGGCACTGAAGCTTTCTTT
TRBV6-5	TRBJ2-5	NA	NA	CASSYEFQETQYF	TGTGCCAGCAGTTATGAGTTTCAAGAGACCCAGTACTTC
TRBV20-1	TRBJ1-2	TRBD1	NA	CSARDRGGYTF	TGCAGTGCTAGGGACAGGGGCGGCTACACCTTC
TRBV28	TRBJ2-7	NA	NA	CASRWTHSLGDEQYF	TGTGCCAGCCGATGGACACACTCCTTAGGGGACGAGCAGTACTTC
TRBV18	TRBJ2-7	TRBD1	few	CASSPRDRIYEQYF	TGTGCCAGCTCACCCCGGGACAGGATCTACGAGCAGTACTTC
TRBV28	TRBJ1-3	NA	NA	CASSFSGVGNTIYF	TGTGCCAGCAGTTTCTCAGGGGTCGGAAACACCATATATTTT
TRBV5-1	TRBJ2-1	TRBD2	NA	CASSLSGTSLISEQFF	TGCGCCAGCAGCTTGTCGGGGACTAGCTTAATTAGTGAGCAGTTCTTC
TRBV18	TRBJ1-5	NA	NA	CASSPQGGVRGNQPQHF	TGTGCCAGCTCACCACAAGGCGGGGTAAGGGGCAATCAGCCCCAGCATTTT